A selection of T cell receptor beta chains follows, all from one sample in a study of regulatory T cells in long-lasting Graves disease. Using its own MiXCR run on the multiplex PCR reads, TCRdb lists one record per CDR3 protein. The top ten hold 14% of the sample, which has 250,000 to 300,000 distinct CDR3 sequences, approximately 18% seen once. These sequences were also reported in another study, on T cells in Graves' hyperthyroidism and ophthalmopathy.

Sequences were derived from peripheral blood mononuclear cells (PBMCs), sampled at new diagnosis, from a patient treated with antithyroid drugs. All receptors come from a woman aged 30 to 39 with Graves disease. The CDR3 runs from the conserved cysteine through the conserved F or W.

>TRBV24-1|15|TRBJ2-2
CATSDHTGDTGELFF
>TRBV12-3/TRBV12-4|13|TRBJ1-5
CASSVNSNQPQHF
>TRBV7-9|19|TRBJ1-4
CASSSPRQGAIVVYEKLFF
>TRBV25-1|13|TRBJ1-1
CASSARLWTEAFF
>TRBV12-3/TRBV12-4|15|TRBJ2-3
CASSLGGQGEDTQYF
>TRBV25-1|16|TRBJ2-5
CASSEWGRGGAETQYF
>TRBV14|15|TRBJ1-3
CASSQEAGAGNTIYF
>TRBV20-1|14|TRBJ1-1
CSAIRPGSITEAFF
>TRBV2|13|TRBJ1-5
CASSVQGRQPQHF
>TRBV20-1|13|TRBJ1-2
CSARKQGANGYTF
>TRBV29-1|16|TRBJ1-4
CSPADRSPETNEKLFF
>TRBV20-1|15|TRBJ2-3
CSAPNGLAGTDTQYF
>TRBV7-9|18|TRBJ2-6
CASSSIAFYRAGANVLTF
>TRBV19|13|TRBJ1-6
CAIGQGDNSPLHF
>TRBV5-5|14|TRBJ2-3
CASSLLAGGNTQYF
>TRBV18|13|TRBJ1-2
CASSPRQKDGYTF
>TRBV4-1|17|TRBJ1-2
CASSQDIGQGSRYGYTF
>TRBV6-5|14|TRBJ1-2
CASSYSRGWLGYTF
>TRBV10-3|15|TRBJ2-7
CAISGSRTVSNEQYF
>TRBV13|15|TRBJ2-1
CASSLGRGAGNEQFF
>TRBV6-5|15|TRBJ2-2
CASSSWEGSPGELFF
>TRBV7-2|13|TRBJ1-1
CASSRDLGPEAFF
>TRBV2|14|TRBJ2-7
CASSAGMRGYEQYF
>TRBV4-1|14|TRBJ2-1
CASSQRTNGGEQFF
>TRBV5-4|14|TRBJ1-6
CASSLESGSSPLHF
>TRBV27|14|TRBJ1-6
CASRTHSYNSPLHF
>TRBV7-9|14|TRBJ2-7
CASSQGANMYEQYF
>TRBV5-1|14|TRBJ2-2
CASSASRDRGELFF
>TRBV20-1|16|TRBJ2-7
CSARDPVGGPSYEQYF
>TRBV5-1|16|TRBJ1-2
CASSPDYRRANYGYTF
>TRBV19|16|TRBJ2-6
CASRSSVGSGANVLTF
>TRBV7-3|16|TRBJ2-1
CASSLIGGGPYNEQFF
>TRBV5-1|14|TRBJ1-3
CASSIQTGGNTIYF
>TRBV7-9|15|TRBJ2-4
CASSSVGTAPNIQYF
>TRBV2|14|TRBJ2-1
CATSGPPSYNEQFF
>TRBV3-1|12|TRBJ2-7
CASSPRYLEQYF
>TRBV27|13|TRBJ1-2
CASSLPTGAGYTF
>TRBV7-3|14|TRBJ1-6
CACREGAGGSPLHF
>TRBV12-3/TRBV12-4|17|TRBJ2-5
CASSPGQGASIKETQYF
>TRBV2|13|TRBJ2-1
CASREREVYEQFF
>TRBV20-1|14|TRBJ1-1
CSASLTGVSTEAFF
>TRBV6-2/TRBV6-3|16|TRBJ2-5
CASRRIGGGLQETQYF
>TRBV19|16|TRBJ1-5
CASSIAPGRGNQPQHF
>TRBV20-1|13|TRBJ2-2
CSLGTLNTGELFF
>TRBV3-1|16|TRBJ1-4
CASSQAMTTTNEKLFF
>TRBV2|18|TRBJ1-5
CASTLSRDRIHSNQPQHF
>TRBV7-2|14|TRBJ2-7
CASSLELGAYEQYF
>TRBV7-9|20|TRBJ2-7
CASSPPGQGRVGGRTYEQYF